One and the same sample provided the 12 T cell receptor beta chains below, sequenced in a study of breast tumors, draining lymph nodes, adjacent tissues. TCRdb re-analysed the multiplex PCR reads in MiXCR, keeping a single row per CDR3 protein. The top ten clones hold about two fifths of a sample with more than 10,000 distinct CDR3 sequences, roughly 72% of them seen once. The sequenced sample consisted of tumor-adjacent breast tissue. Receptors were obtained from a female donor with breast cancer. Some clones in this sample may be carry-over from other donors' samples.

This clonotype was picked up one time. The rearrangement uses TRBV20-1 and TRBJ2-1; tentatively, D is TRBD1 or TRBD2 (6 bases each). This CDR3 contains 12 residues. V lost 6 bases and J lost 9, with 15 bases in between. CDR1 is DFQATT, CDR2 SNEGSKA, per germline (reference sequence). CDR3 sequence reads: CSAPRGRSEQFF. Here the CDR3 DNA reads TGCAGTGCACCTCGGGGGCGAAGTGAGCAGTTCTTC.

This clonotype has a count of ten or more. The genes are TRBV2 and TRBJ1-4, with 7 bases that match TRBD1. This CDR3 has 15 residues. Germline V gene data show CDR1 as SNHLY and CDR2 as FYNNEI. V was clipped by 6 bases and J by 7 bases; unmatched bases: 11. The CDR3 is CASRPRDRALEKLFF. The CDR3 DNA reads as TGTGCCAGCAGGCCCCGGGACAGAGCTCTTGAAAAACTGTTTTTT.

This chain links TRBV6-1 with TRBJ1-5, with a possible D match to TRBD1 (6 bases). Germline V gene sequence: CDR1 MNHNS, CDR2 SASEGT. Trimming took 6 bases from V and 0 from J, leaving 21 bases between them. The CDR3 length is 18 residues. CDR3 in DNA: TGTGCCAGCAGGCCTAGGGCCGACAGGAGCTATAGCAATCAGCCCCAGCATTTT. Its translation: CASRPRADRSYSNQPQHF.

The chain has TRBV7-8 and TRBJ1-4, with 7 bases fitting TRBD1. Germline V gene data show CDR1 as SGHVS and CDR2 as FQNEAQ. V shed 3 bases, J shed 8 bases, and the junction held 6 bases outside the gene matches. The CDR3 consists of 14 residues. The CDR3 sequence: CASSFNRGGEKLFF. The CDR3 DNA sequence: TGTGCCAGCAGCTTCAACAGGGGAGGCGAAAAACTGTTTTTT.

Turning to this clonotype: This may come from a read error, since a much larger clone is one base off. V usage is TRBV6-5 and J usage is TRBJ2-1; possible D gene TRBD1, 6 bases. Trimming pared 9 bases from V and 9 bases from J, leaving 21 bases between. Germline V lookup: CDR1 MNHEY, CDR2 SVGAGI. The CDR3 contains 14 residues. The CDR3 DNA reads TGTGCCAGTGACAATACAGGGAATGGGACTGAGCAGTTCTTC. Its translation: CASDNTGNGTEQFF.

V usage is TRBV19 and J usage is TRBJ1-5; D is possibly TRBD1 (5 bases). CDR1 LNHDA and CDR2 SQIVND come from the germline V gene (reference sequence). This CDR3 has 12 amino acids. The ends were cut back, 6 bases at V and 11 bases at J, with 14 bases in the middle. DNA of the CDR3: TGTGCCAGTAGAGGGACCGTGGAGGCCCAGCATTTT. Its protein product is CASRGTVEAQHF.

There are many counts of this clonotype. The J gene is TRBJ2-7, the V gene TRBV6-1, with TRBD1 as a possible D gene (6 bases). V dropped 8 bases and J dropped 0 bases, with 14 bases sitting between them. The germline V gene encodes CDR1 MNHNS and CDR2 SASEGT. CDR3 size: 14 residues. CDR3 coding DNA: TGTGCCAGCCGCCGGGACAACCTCTCCTACGAGCAGTACTTC. Its protein product is CASRRDNLSYEQYF.

This clonotype ranks as medium-sized. The chain uses TRBV2 and TRBJ2-3; D perhaps matches TRBD2 (6 bases). Germline lookup yields CDR1 SNHLY and CDR2 FYNNEI. The CDR3 covers 11 residues. Trimming shortened V by 7 bases and J by 11 bases, and 13 bases separated the two germline ends. DNA of the CDR3: TGTGCCAGCATGTTAAGCGGGTGGCAGTATTTT. As protein: CASMLSGWQYF.

DNA of the CDR3: TGTGCCAGCAGCTTAAGGCCGGGAGCAGGGGATGAGCAGTTCTTC. Its translation is CASSLRPGAGDEQFF. The chain uses TRBV7-3 and TRBJ2-1; perhaps D is TRBD1 or TRBD2 (6 bases each). Trimming removed 1 base from V and 8 bases from J, with 15 bases in between. The CDR3 loop spans 15 amino acids. Germline V gives CDR1 SGHTA, CDR2 FQGTGA.

V and J are TRBV7-2 and TRBJ2-3; possibly TRBD1 for D (5 bases). CDR3 size: 14 residues. CDR1 and CDR2 (germline): SGHTA, FQGNSA. V was pared by 8 bases and J by 2 bases, with 14 bases between. In nucleotides, the CDR3 is TGTGCCAGCTTCGACAGAATGCCCACAGATACGCAGTATTTT. Residues: CASFDRMPTDTQYF.

This chain links TRBV12-3 or TRBV12-4 with TRBJ1-6; no firm D call. Trimming removed 1 base from V and 7 bases from J, with 8 bases in between. The CDR3 runs to 14 residues. CDR3: CASSLGGGNSPLHF. The CDR3 region has the DNA TGTGCCAGCAGTTTAGGGGGTGGGAATTCACCCCTCCACTTT.

The chain carries TRBV4-2 and TRBJ2-5, with D hard to call. Trimming pared 4 bases from V and 2 bases from J, leaving 8 bases between. The germline CDR1 and CDR2 sequences are LGHNA and YNFKEQ. The CDR3 contains 13 residues. The CDR3 DNA sequence: TGTGCCAGCAGCCGCGGTTTACAAGAGACCCAGTACTTC. This sequence encodes CASSRGLQETQYF.